The subject of this entry is one TCR beta chain. Its target is unknown. Time point defined: peripheral blood 6 weeks after treatment start. Synthetic TCR analog templates were added to each PCR reaction. Some clones are missing from TCRdb's copy, which holds only in-frame ones; the method was immunoSEQ multiplex PCR. The sample holds some 39,000 clones, approximately 81% seen once. V dropped 4 bases and J dropped 8 bases, with 17 bases sitting between them. The CDR3 sequence is 14 residues long. Germline CDR1 is SGHTA and CDR2 is FQGNSA. The entry originates in a study of PD-L1 blockade in urothelial cancer. Whole-study results and caveats: Sub-median blood TCR clonality before treatment predicted longer survival. At 3 weeks on treatment, tumor-associated clones expanded more with durable benefit.

The sequence came from a man aged 65 to 79 with urothelial cancer. Material: PBMCs, obtained around atezolizumab (anti-PD-L1) treatment. The chain links TRBV7-2 to TRBJ1-2; D remains ambiguous. The CDR3 loop is CASSSQAGEGGYTF. The CDR3 DNA follows: TGTGCCAGCAGCTCCCAGGCCGGGGAGGGCGGCTACACCTTC.